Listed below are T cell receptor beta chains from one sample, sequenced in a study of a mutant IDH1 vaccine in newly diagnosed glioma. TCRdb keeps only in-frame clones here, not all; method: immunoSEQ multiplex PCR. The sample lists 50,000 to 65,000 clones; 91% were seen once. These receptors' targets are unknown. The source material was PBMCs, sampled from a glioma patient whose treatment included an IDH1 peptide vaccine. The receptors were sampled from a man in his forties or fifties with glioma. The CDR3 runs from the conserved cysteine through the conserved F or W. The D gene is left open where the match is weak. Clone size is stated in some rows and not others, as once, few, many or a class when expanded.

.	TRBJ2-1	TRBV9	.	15	TGTGCCAGCAGCGTATCCCCGGCCGCGCACAATGAGCAGTTCTTC	CASSVSPAAHNEQFF
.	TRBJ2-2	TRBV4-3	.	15	TGCGCCAGCAGCCCCGCAGGGGGGCCTCCCGGGGAGCTGTTTTTT	CASSPAGGPPGELFF
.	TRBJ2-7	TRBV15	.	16	TGTGCCACCAGCAGAGCATCACGGGGAGCTCTCAGCGAGCAGTACTTC	CATSRASRGALSEQYF
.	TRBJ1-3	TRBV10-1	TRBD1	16	TGCGCCAGCAGTGAGTCGGAACAGGGGCTTGGAAACACCATATATTTT	CASSESEQGLGNTIYF
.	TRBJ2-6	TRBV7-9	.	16	TGTGCCAGCAGCTCCCTTCAGGCTGCCGGGGCCAACGTCCTGACTTTC	CASSSLQAAGANVLTF
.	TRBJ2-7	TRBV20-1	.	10	TGCAGTGCTCCCCAGGGGCAGCAGTACTTC	CSAPQGQQYF
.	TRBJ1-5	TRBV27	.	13	TGTGCCAGCAGTTTAGGGTTCAATCAGCCCCAGCATTTT	CASSLGFNQPQHF
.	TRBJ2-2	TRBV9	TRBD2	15	TGTGCCAGCAGCGCCAGCGGGGGGCTCACCGGGGAGCTGTTTTTT	CASSASGGLTGELFF
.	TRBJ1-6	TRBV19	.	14	TGTGCCAGTAGTCAAACAGATTATAATTCACCCCTCCACTTT	CASSQTDYNSPLHF
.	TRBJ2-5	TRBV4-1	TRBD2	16	TGCGCCAGCAGCCAAGGGAATAGGGGACTCGGGGGGACCCACTACTTC	CASSQGNRGLGGTHYF
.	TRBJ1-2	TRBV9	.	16	TGTGCCAGCAGCGTAGAGTGGAGGGGAACTAACTATGGCTACACCTTC	CASSVEWRGTNYGYTF
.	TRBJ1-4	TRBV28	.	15	TGTGCCAGCAGTCCCGCAAGGGGGTGGAATGAAAAACTGTTTTTT	CASSPARGWNEKLFF
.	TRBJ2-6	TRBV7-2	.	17	TGTGCCAGCAGCACTGCCGGACGGATATCTGGGGCCAACGTCCTGACTTTC	CASSTAGRISGANVLTF
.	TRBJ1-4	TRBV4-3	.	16	TGCGCCAGCAGCCAAGATTTAGCCAGGTCGGGTGAAAAACTGTTTTTT	CASSQDLARSGEKLFF
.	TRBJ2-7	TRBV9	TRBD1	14	TGTGCCAGCAGCGCCGGGACAGGGATCGTCGAGCAGTACTTC	CASSAGTGIVEQYF
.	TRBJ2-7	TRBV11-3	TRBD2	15	TGTGCCAGCAGCCCGGGGGGAGGCCTACGTTCCGAGCAGTACTTC	CASSPGGGLRSEQYF
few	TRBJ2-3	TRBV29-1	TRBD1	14	TGCAGCGTTGAGGGGACAGGGGATTCAGATACGCAGTATTTT	CSVEGTGDSDTQYF
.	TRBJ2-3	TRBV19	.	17	TGTGCCAGTAGTATAGTGTTGGCCCGGGAGTGGGGAGATACGCAGTATTTT	CASSIVLAREWGDTQYF
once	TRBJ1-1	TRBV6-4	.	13	TGTGCCAGCAGTGACTCCATGAACACTGAAGCTTTCTTT	CASSDSMNTEAFF
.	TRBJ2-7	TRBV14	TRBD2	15	TGTGCCAGCAGCCTTGGGCTAGCGGTGTCCTACGAGCAGTACTTC	CASSLGLAVSYEQYF
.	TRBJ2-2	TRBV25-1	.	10	TGTGCCAGCAGTGATTTTCAGCTGTTTTTT	CASSDFQLFF
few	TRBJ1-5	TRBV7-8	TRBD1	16	TGTGCCAGCAGCTCGGGTACCGGGACAGGGAATCAGCCCCAGCATTTT	CASSSGTGTGNQPQHF
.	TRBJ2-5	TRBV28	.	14	TGTGCCAGCAGTTTGGGTAGGGCTGGGCAGACCCAGTACTTC	CASSLGRAGQTQYF
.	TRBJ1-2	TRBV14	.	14	TGTGCCAGCAGCCAAGACAGTTACTTCTATGGCTACACCTTC	CASSQDSYFYGYTF
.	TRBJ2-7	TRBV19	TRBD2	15	TGTGCCAGTAGTATGTTTGGGACTAGCGACTACGAGCAGTACTTC	CASSMFGTSDYEQYF
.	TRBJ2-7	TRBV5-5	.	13	TGTGCCAGCAGCAGGGACGGAGCCTACGAGCAGTACTTC	CASSRDGAYEQYF
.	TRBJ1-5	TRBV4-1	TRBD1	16	TGCGCCAGCAGCCACCTTCTCCAGGGGGCGACCCAGCCCCAGCATTTT	CASSHLLQGATQPQHF
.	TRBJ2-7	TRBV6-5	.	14	TGTGCCAGCAGATCCTCGACAGACTCCTACGAGCAGTACTTC	CASRSSTDSYEQYF
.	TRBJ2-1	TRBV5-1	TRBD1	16	TGCGCCAGCAGCTGGGGACAGGGTGGTTCCTACAATGAGCAGTTCTTC	CASSWGQGGSYNEQFF
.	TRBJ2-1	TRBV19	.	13	TGTGCCAGTAGTCGAGCTAGGTCCAATGAGCAGTTCTTC	CASSRARSNEQFF
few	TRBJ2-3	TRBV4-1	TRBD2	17	TGCGCCAGCAGCCAAGAGGGGCGCGGGGGGGCCGGAGATACGCAGTATTTT	CASSQEGRGGAGDTQYF
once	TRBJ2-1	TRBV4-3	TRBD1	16	TGCGCCAGCAGCCAAGGAGGGACAGGGGCCTACAATGAGCAGTTCTTC	CASSQGGTGAYNEQFF
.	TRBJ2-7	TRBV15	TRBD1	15	TGTGCCACCAGCAGGGGGGGGACAGGGGCCTACGAGCAGTACTTC	CATSRGGTGAYEQYF
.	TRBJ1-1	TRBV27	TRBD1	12	TGTGCCAGCAGTCCGACAGGGGGTGAAGCTTTCTTT	CASSPTGGEAFF
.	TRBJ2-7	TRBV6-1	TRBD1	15	TGTGCCAGCTCCGGAGCGACAGGGGGCGCTTACGAGCAGTACTTC	CASSGATGGAYEQYF
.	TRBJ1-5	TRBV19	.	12	TGTGCCAGTAGGCATAGCAATCAGCCCCAGCATTTT	CASRHSNQPQHF
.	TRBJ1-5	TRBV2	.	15	TGTGCCAGCAGTGGCGAGCAGTATAGCAATCAGCCCCAGCATTTT	CASSGEQYSNQPQHF
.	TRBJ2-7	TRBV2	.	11	TGTGCCAGCAGTTCCATCTACGAGCAGTACTTC	CASSSIYEQYF
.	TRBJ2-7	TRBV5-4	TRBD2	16	TGTGCCAGCAGCTCCCCGGGACTAGTTAGGAGCAGCGAGCAGTACTTC	CASSSPGLVRSSEQYF